The sequence of this T cell receptor (beta chain) was determined in a study of follicular helper T cells after annual influenza vaccination. In the study overall: Across the 2013-2014, 2014-2015 and 2015-2016 vaccination seasons, some subjects were resampled.

Data came from immunoSEQ multiplex PCR; TCRdb stores just in-frame clones and leaves some out. The sample holds about 7,800 clones; around four fifths are singletons and the top ten take 1.8%. CDR3 length equals 17 residues. The germline V gene has CDR1 MNHNS and CDR2 SASEGT. V gave up 3 bases and J gave up 6 bases, with 21 bases separating them. Time point specified: 2014-2015 season, 7 days after vaccination. Cells are cTfh (non-naive CD4+CXCR5+PD-1+), split by ICOS and CD38 into double-positive or double-negative. V and J are TRBV6-1 and TRBJ1-5; D remains ambiguous. The receptor was isolated from an adult who received the influenza vaccine. Sample: CXCR5+ CD38- circulating T follicular helper cells from blood, taken 7 days after influenza vaccination. As to subset: circulating Tfh, non-naive CD4+CXCR5+PD-1+ (ICOS+CD38+ or ICOS-CD38-). The CDR3 sequence is CASSDPRGIGFGQPQHF. The CDR3 coding sequence is TGTGCCAGCAGTGACCCCCGTGGCATAGGATTCGGTCAGCCCCAGCATTTT.